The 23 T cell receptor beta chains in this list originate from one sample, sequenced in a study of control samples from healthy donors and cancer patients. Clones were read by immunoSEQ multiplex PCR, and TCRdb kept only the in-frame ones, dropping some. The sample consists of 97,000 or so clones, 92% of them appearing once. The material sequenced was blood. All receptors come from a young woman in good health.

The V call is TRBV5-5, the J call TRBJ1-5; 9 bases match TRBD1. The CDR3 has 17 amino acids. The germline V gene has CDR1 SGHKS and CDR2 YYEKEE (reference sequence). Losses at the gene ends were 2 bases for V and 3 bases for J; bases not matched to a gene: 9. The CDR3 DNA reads TGTGCCAGCAGCTTCGGACAGGGGCGCCAAGCCAATCAGCCCCAGCATTTT. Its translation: CASSFGQGRQANQPQHF.

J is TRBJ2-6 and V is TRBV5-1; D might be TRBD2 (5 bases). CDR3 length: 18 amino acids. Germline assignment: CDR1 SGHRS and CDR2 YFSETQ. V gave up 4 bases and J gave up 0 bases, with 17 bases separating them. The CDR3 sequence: CASSAHPTGSSGANVLTF. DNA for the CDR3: TGCGCCAGCAGCGCCCACCCGACGGGAAGCTCTGGGGCCAACGTCCTGACTTTC. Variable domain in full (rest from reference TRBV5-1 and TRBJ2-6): KAGVTQTPRYLIKTRGQQVTLSCSPISGHRSVSWYQQTPGQGLQFLFEYFSETQRNKGNFPGRFSGRQFSNSRSEMNVSTLELGDSALYLCASSAHPTGSSGANVLTFGAGSRLTVL.

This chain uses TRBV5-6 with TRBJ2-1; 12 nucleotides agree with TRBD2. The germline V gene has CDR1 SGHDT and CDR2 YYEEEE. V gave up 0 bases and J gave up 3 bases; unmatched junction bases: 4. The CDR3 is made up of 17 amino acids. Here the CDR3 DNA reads TGTGCCAGCAGCTTGGCAGGGACTAGCGGGTTCTACAATGAGCAGTTCTTC. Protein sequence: CASSLAGTSGFYNEQFF. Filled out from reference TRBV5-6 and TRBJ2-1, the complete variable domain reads DAGVTQSPTHLIKTRGQQVTLRCSPKSGHDTVSWYQQALGQGPQFIFQYYEEEERQRGNFPDRFSGHQFPNYSSELNVNALLLGDSALYLCASSLAGTSGFYNEQFFGPGTRLTVL.

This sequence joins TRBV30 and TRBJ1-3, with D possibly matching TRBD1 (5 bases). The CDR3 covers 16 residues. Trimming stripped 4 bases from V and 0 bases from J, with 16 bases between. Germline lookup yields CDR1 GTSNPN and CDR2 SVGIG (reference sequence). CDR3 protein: CAWNFGTGSSGNTIYF. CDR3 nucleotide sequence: TGTGCCTGGAATTTCGGGACGGGAAGCTCTGGAAACACCATATATTTT.

The CDR3 reads CASNLQGGGYTF. The CDR3 region has the DNA TGTGCCAGCAACCTACAGGGGGGGGGCTACACCTTC. The rearrangement joins TRBV12-3 or TRBV12-4 to TRBJ1-2; 8 bases agree with TRBD1. J lost 8 bases, V lost 7 bases, and 6 bases had no gene match. The CDR3 consists of 12 residues.

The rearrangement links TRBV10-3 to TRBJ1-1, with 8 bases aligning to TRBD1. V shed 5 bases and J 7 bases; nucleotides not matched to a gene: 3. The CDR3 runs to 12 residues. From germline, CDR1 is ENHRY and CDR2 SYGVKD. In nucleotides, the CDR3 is TGTGCCATCAGTCCCGGGACAGGTGAAGCTTTCTTT. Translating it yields CAISPGTGEAFF.

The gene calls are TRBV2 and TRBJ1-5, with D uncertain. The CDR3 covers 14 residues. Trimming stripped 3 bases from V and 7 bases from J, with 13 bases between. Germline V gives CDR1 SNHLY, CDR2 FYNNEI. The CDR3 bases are TGTGCCAGCAGTGAGATCCTCCCTGGGCAGCCCCAGCATTTT. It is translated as CASSEILPGQPQHF.

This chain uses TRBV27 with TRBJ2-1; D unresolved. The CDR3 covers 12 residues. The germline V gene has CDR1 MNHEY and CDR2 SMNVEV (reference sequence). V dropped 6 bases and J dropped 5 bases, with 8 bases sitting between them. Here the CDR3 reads CASRTSHNEQFF. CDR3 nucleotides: TGTGCCAGCAGGACAAGCCACAATGAGCAGTTCTTC.

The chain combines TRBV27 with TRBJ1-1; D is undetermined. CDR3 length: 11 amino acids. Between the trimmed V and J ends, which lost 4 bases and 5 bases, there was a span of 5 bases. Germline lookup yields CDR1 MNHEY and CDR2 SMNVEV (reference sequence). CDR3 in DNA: TGTGCCAGCAGTTCTTGGACTGAAGCTTTCTTT. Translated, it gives CASSSWTEAFF.

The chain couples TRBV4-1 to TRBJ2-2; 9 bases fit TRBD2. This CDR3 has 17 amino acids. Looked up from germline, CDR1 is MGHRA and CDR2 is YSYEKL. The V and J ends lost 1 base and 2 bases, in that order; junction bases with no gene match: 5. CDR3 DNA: TGCGCCAGCAGCCAAGTTTTGCGGGGGGGAAACACCGGGGAGCTGTTTTTT. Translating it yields CASSQVLRGGNTGELFF.

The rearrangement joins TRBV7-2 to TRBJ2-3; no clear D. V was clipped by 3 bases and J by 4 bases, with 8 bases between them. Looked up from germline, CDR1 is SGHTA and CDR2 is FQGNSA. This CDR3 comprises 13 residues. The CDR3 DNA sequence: TGTGCCAGCAGCTTCGGTATAGCAGATACGCAGTATTTT. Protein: CASSFGIADTQYF. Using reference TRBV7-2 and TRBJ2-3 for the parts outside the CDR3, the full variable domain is GAGVSQSPSNKVTEKGKDVELRCDPISGHTALYWYRQSLGQGLEFLIYFQGNSAPDKSGLPSDRFSAERTGGSVSTLTIQRTQQEDSAVYLCASSFGIADTQYFGPGTRLTVL.

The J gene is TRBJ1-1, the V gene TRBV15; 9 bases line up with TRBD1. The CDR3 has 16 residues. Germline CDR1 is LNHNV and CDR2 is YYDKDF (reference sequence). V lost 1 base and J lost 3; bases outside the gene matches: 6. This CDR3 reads CATSRAGQGSDTEAFF. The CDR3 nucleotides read TGTGCCACCAGCAGAGCGGGACAGGGATCGGACACTGAAGCTTTCTTT.

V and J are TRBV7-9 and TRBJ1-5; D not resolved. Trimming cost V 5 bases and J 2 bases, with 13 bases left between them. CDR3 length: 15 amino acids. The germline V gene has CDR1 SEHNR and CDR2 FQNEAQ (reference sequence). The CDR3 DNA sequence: TGTGCCAGCAGCATGGACTTGGTGGGCAATCAGCCCCAGCATTTT. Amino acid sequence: CASSMDLVGNQPQHF. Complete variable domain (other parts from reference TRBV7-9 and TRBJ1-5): DTGVSQNPRHKITKRGQNVTFRCDPISEHNRLYWYRQTLGQGPEFLTYFQNEAQLEKSRLLSDRFSAERPKGSFSTLEIQRTEQGDSAMYLCASSMDLVGNQPQHFGDGTRLSIL.

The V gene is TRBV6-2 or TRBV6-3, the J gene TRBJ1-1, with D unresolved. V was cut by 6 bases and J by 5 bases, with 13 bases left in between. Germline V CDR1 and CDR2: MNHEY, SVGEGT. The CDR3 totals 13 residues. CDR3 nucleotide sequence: TGTGCCAGCAGCCGCGGCCCGGGGACTGAAGCTTTCTTT. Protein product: CASSRGPGTEAFF.

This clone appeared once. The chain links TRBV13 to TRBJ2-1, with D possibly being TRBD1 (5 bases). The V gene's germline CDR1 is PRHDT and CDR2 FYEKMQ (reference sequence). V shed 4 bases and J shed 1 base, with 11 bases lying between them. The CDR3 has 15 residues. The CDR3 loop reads CASSSTETSYNEQFF. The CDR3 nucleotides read TGTGCCAGCAGCTCGACAGAGACGTCCTACAATGAGCAGTTCTTC. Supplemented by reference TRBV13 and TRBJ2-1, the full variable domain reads AAGVIQSPRHLIKEKRETATLKCYPIPRHDTVYWYQQGPGQDPQFLISFYEKMQSDKGSIPDRFSAQQFSDYHSELNMSSLELGDSALYFCASSSTETSYNEQFFGPGTRLTVL.

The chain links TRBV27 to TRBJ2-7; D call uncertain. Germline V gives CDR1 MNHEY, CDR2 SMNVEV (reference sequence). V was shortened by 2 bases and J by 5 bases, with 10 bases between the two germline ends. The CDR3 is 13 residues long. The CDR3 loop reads CASSLEANHEQYF. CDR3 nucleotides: TGTGCCAGCAGTTTAGAGGCAAATCACGAGCAGTACTTC.

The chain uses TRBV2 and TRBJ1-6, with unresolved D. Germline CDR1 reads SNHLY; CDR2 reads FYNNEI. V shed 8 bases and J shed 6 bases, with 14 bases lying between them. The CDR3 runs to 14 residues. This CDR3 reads CASQLVSGNSPLHF. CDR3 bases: TGTGCCAGCCAACTGGTTTCGGGTAATTCACCCCTCCACTTT.

The CDR3 DNA reads as TGTGCCAGCAGCCAAGAGACAGGGACTTACTATGGCTACACCTTC. It translates to CASSQETGTYYGYTF. This sequence joins TRBV4-2 and TRBJ1-2; 7 nucleotides align to TRBD1. V was clipped by 0 bases and J by 3 bases; unmatched bases: 4. Germline V gene data show CDR1 as LGHNA and CDR2 as YNFKEQ. CDR3 length: 15 residues.

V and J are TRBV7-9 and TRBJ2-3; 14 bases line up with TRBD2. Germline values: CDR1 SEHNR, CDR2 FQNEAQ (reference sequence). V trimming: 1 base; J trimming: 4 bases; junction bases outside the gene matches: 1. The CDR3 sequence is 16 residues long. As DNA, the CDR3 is TGTGCCAGCAGCTTAGGACTAGCGGGGGGGTCAGATACGCAGTATTTT. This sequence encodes CASSLGLAGGSDTQYF.

CDR3 DNA sequence: TGTGCCACCAGTGGAGGGCTAGGGAGGGCCAGGGAGACCCAGTACTTC. Translating it yields CATSGGLGRARETQYF. The rearrangement uses TRBV24-1 and TRBJ2-5, with 7 bases identical to TRBD2. V gave up 5 bases and J gave up 5 bases; unmatched junction bases: 13. The CDR3 is 16 residues long. CDR1 KGHDR and CDR2 SFDVKD come from the germline V gene.

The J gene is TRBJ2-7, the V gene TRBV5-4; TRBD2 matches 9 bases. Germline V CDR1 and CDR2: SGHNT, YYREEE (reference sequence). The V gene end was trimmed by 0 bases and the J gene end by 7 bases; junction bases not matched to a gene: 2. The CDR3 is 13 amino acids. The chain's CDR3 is CASSLALAGEQYF. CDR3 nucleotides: TGTGCCAGCAGCTTGGCGCTAGCGGGAGAGCAGTACTTC.

CDR3 sequence: CASSESGTSGRSNEQFF. The CDR3, as DNA: TGCGCCAGCAGTGAGTCGGGGACTAGCGGGAGGTCCAATGAGCAGTTCTTC. The chain carries TRBV10-2 and TRBJ2-1; 15 bases map to TRBD2. The ends lost 0 bases at V and 6 bases at J; junction bases unmatched: 3. Per the germline V gene, CDR1 is WSHSY and CDR2 is SAAADI. The CDR3 is 17 amino acids.

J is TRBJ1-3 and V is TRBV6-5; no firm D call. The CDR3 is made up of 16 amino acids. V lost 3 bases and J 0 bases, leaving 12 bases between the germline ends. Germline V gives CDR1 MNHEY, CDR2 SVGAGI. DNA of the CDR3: TGTGCCAGCAGTTATAGGCCGAGCCTCTCTGGAAACACCATATATTTT. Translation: CASSYRPSLSGNTIYF.